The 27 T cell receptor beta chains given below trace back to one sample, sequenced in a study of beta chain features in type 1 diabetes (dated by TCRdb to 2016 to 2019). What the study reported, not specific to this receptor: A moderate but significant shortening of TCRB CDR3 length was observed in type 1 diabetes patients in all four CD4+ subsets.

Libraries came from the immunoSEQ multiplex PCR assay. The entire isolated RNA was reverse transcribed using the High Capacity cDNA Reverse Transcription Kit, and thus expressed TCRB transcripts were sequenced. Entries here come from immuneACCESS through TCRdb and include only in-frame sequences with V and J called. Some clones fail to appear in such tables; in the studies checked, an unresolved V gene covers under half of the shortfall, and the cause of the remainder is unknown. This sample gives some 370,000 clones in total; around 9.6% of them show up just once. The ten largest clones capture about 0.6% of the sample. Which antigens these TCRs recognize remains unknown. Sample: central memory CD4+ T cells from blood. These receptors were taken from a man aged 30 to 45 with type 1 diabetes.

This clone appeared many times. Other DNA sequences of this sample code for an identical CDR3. For the CDR3, the DNA is TGTGCCACGAAGGGTACCGGGACTAGCGGGGCCGGGGAGCTGTTTTTT. Its translation is CATKGTGTSGAGELFF. The rearrangement links TRBV19 to TRBJ2-2, with 13 bases matching TRBD2. CDR1 LNHDA and CDR2 SQIVND come from the germline V gene (reference sequence). Trimming removed 10 bases from V and 6 bases from J; junction bases left unmatched: 11. The CDR3 loop spans 16 amino acids.

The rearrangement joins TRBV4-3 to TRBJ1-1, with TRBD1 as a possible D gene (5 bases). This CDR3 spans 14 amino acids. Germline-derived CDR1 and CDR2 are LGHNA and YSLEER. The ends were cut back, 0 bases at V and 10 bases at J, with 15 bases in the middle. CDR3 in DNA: TGCGCCAGCAGCCAAGATATCGGGGCCCCCCGAGCTTTCTTT. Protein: CASSQDIGAPRAFF.

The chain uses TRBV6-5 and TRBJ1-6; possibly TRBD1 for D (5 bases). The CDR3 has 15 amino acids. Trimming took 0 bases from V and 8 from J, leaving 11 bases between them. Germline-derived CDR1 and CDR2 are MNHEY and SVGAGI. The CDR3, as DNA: TGTGCCAGCAGTTACTCCAGGGTACGGGATTCACCCCTCCACTTT. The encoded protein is CASSYSRVRDSPLHF.

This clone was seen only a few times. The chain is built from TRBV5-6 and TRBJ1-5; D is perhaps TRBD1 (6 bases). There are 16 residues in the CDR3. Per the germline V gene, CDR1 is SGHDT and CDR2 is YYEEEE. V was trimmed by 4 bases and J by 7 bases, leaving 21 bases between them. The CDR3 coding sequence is TGTGCCAGCAGCCGTCGGCGGCAGGGGACGTGGCAGCCCCAGCATTTT. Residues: CASSRRRQGTWQPQHF.

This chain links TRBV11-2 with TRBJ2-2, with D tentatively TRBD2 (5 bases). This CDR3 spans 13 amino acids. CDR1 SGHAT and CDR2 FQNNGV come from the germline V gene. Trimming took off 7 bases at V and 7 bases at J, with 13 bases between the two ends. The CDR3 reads CASTPQRSGELFF. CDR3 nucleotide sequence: TGTGCCAGCACCCCACAGCGGAGCGGGGAGCTGTTTTTT.

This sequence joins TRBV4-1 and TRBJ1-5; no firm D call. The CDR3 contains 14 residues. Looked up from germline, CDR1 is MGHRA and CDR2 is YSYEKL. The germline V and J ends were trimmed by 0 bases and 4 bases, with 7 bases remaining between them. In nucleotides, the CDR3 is TGCGCCAGCAGCCAAGAGGATGGGAATCAGCCCCAGCATTTT. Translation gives CASSQEDGNQPQHF.

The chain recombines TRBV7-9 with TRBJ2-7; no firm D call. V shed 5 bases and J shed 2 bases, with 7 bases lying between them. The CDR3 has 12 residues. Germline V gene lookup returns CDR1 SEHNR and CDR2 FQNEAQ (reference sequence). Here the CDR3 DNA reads TGTGCCAGCAGCCCCATAGCCTACGAGCAGTACTTC. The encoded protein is CASSPIAYEQYF.

Here the CDR3 reads CASSSPRGRGSYEQYF. DNA for the CDR3: TGTGCCAGCAGCAGCCCCAGGGGGCGCGGGTCCTACGAGCAGTACTTC. The gene calls are TRBV27 and TRBJ2-7; 8 bases are a match to TRBD1. V gave up 6 bases and J gave up 1 base; unmatched junction bases: 11. Germline CDR1 reads MNHEY; CDR2 reads SMNVEV (reference sequence). The CDR3 is 16 amino acids.

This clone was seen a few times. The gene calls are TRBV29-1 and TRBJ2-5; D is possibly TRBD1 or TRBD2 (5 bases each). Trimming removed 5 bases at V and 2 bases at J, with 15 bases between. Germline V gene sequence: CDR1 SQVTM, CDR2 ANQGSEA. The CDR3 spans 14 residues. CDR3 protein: CSVSRGNRQETQYF. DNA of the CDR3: TGCAGCGTTTCACGGGGCAACCGGCAAGAGACCCAGTACTTC.

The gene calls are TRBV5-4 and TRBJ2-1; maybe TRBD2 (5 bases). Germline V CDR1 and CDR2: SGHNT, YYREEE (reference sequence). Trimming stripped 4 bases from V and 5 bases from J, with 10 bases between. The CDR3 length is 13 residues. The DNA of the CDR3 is TGTGCCAGCAGCCCGGCTAGCCACAATGAGCAGTTCTTC. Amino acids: CASSPASHNEQFF.

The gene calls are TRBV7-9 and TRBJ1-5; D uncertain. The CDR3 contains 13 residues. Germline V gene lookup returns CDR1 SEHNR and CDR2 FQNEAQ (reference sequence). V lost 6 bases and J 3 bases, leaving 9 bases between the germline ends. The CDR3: CASSSDINQPQHF. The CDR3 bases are TGTGCCAGCAGTTCAGACATCAATCAGCCCCAGCATTTT.

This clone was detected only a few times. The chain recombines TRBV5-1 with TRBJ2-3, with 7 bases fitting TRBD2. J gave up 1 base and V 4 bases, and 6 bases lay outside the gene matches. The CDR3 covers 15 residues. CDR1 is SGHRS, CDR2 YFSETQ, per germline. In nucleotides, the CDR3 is TGCGCCAGCAGCCCCGGGGGGTCTGGCACAGATACGCAGTATTTT. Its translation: CASSPGGSGTDTQYF. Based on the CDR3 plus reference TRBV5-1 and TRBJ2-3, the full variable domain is KAGVTQTPRYLIKTRGQQVTLSCSPISGHRSVSWYQQTPGQGLQFLFEYFSETQRNKGNFPGRFSGRQFSNSRSEMNVSTLELGDSALYLCASSPGGSGTDTQYFGPGTRLTVL.

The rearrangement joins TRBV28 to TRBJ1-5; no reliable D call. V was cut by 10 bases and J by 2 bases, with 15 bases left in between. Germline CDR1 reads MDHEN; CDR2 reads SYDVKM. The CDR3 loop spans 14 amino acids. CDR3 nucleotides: TGTGCCACCCAGGTCCCGTGGGGCAATCAGCCCCAGCATTTT. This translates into CATQVPWGNQPQHF.

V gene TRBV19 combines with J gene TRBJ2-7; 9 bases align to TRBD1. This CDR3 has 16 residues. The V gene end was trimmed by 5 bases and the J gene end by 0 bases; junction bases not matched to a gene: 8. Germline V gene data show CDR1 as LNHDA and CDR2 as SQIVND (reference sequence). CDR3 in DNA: TGTGCCAGTAGTCGGCAAGGACAGGGGAGCTCCTACGAGCAGTACTTC. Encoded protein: CASSRQGQGSSYEQYF.

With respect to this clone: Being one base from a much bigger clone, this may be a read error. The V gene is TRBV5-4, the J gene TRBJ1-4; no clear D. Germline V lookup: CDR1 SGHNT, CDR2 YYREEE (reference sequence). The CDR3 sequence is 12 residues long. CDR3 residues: CASSLDRAQLPF. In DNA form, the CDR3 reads TGTGCCAGCAGCCTCGACCGGGCCCAACTCCCCTTT. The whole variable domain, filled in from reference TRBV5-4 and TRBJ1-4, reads ETGVTQSPTHLIKTRGQQVTLRCSSQSGHNTVSWYQQALGQGPQFIFQYYREEENGRGNFPPRFSGLQFPNYSSELNVNALELDDSALYLCASSLDRAQLPFGSGTQLSVL.

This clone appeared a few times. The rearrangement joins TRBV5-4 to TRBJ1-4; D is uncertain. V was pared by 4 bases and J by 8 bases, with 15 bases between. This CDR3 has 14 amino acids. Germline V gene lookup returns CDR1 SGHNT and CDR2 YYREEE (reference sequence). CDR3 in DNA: TGTGCCAGCAGCCAGTGGGTGGGAGACGAAAAACTGTTTTTT. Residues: CASSQWVGDEKLFF.

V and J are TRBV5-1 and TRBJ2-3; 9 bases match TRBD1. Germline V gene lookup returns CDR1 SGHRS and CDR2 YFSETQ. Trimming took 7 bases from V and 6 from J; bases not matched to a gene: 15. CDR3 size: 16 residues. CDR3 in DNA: TGCGCCAGCGATGCCAACCCGGGACAGGGTGGGGATACGCAGTATTTT. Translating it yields CASDANPGQGGDTQYF.

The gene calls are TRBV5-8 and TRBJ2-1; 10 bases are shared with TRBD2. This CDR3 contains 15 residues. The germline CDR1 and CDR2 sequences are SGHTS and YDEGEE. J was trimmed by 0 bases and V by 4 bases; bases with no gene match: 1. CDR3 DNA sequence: TGTGCCAGCAGCCGACTAGCGGGCTCCTACAATGAGCAGTTCTTC. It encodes CASSRLAGSYNEQFF.

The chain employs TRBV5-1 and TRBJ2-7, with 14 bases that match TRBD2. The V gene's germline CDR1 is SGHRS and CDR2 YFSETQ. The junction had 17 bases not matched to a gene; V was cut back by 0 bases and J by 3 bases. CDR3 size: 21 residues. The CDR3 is CASSLASPGTSGSSGHYEQYF. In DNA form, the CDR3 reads TGCGCCAGCAGCTTGGCCTCCCCCGGGACTAGCGGGAGTAGTGGGCACTACGAGCAGTACTTC.

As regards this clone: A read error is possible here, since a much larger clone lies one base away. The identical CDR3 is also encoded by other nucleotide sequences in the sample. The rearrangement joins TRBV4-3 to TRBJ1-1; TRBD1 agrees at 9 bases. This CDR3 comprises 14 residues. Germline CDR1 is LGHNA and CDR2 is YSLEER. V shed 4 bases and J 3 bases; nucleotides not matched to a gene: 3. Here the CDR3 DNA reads TGCGCCAGCAGCCCCCGGGACAGGGACACTGAAGCTTTCTTT. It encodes CASSPRDRDTEAFF.

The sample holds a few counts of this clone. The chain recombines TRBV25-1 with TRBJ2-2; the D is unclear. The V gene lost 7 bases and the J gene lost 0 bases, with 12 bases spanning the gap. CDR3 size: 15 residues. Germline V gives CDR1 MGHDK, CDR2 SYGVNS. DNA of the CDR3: TGTGCCAGCACGAGGACGGAAGCGAACACCGGGGAGCTGTTTTTT. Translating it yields CASTRTEANTGELFF.

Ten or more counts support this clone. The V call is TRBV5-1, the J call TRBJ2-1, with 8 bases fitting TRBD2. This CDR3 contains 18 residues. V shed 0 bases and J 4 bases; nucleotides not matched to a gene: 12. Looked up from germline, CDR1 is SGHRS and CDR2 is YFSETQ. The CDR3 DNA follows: TGCGCCAGCAGCTTGGGGAGGAGGGCGGGAGGCCATTACAATGAGCAGTTCTTC. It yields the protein CASSLGRRAGGHYNEQFF.

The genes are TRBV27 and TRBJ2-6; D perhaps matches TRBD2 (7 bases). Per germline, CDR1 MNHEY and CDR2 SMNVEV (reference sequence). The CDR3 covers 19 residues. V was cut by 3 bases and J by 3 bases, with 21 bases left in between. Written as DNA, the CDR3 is TGTGCCAGCAGTTTGGGGACGCGGGGGACCAGGGGTGGGGCCAACGTCCTGACTTTC. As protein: CASSLGTRGTRGGANVLTF.

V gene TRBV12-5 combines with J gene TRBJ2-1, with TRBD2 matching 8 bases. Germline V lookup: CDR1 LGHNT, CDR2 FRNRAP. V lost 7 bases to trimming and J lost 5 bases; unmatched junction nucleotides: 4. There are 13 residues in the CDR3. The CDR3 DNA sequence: TGTGCTAGTGCCCTTAGCGGGGACAATGAGCAGTTCTTC. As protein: CASALSGDNEQFF.

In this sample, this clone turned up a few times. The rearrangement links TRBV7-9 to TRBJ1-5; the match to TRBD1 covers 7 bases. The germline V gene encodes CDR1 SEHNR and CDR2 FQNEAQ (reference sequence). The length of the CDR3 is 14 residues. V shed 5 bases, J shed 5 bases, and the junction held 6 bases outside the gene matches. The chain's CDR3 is CASSPWDSYQPQHF. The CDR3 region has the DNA TGTGCCAGCAGCCCCTGGGACAGCTATCAGCCCCAGCATTTT.

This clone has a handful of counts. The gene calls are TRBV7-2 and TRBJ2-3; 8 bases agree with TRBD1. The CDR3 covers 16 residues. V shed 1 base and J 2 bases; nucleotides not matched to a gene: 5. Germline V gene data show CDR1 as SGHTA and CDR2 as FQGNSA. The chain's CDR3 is CASSLVLDRVTDTQYF. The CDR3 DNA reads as TGTGCCAGCAGCTTAGTCCTGGACAGGGTCACAGATACGCAGTATTTT.

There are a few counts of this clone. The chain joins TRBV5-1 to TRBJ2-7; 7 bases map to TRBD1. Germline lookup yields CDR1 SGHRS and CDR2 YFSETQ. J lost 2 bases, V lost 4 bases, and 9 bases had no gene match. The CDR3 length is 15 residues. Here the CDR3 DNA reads TGCGCCAGCAGCGATAGACAGGGTCCTCCCTACGAGCAGTACTTC. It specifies CASSDRQGPPYEQYF.